This TCR beta chain was sequenced in a study of T and B cells in COVID-19 patients. TRB rearrangements were amplified by multiplex PCR with BIOMED2 TRB-A/B primers. Each CDR3 protein gets one entry after TCRdb re-called the multiplex PCR reads with MiXCR. The sample contains 20,000 to 25,000 distinct CDR3 sequences, about 32% of which appear only once. This CDR3 contains 11 residues. Germline CDR1 is SQVTM and CDR2 is ANQGSEA. V was pared by 1 base and J by 4 bases, with 4 bases between. Blood genomic DNA input for TRB amplification was 250-500 ng. By share, this clonotype ranks as medium-sized. The specimen was blood. The chain employs TRBV29-1 and TRBJ1-2; D gene uncertain. This sequence originates from a human donor who had recovered from COVID-19. The CDR3 loop reads CSVEGSYGYTF. In DNA form, the CDR3 reads TGCAGCGTTGAAGGTTCCTATGGCTACACCTTC. Together with reference TRBV29-1 and TRBJ1-2, the CDR3 gives the full variable domain: SAVISQKPSRDICQRGTSLTIQCQVDSQVTMMFWYRQQPGQSLTLIATANQGSEATYESGFVIDKFPISRPNLTFSTLTVSNMSPEDSSIYLCSVEGSYGYTFGSGTRLTVV.